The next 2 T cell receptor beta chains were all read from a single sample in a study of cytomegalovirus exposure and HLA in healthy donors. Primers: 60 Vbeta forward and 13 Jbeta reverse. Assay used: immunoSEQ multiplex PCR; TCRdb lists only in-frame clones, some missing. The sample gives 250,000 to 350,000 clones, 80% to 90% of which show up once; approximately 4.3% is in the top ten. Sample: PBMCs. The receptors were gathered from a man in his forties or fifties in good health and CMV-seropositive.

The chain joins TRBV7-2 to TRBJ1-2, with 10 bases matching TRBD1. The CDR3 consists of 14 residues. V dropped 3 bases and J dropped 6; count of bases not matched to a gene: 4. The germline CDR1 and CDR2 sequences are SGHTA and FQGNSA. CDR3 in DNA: TGTGCCAGCAGCTTGTGGACAGGGGGTCATGGCTACACCTTC. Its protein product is CASSLWTGGHGYTF.

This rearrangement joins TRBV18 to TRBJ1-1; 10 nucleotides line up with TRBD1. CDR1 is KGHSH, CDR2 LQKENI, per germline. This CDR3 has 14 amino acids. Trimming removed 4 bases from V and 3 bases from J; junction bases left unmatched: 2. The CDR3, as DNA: TGTGCCAGCTCACGGACAGGGGGACACACTGAAGCTTTCTTT. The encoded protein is CASSRTGGHTEAFF.